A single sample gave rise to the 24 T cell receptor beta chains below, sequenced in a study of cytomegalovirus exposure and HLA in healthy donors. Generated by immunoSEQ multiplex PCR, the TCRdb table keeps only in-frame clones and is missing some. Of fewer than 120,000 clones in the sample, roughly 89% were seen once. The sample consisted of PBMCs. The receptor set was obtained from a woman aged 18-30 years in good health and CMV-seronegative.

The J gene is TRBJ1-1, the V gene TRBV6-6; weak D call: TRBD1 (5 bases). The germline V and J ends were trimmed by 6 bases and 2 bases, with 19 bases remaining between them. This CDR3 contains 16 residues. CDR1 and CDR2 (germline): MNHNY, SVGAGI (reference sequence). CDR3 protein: CASSVLGGPFNTEAFF. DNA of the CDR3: TGTGCCAGCAGCGTACTGGGGGGTCCCTTCAACACTGAAGCTTTCTTT.

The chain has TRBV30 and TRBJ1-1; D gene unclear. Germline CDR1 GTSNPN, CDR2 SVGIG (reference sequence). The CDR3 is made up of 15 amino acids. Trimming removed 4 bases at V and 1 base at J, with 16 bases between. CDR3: CAWNGQSAENTEAFF. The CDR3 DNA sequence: TGTGCCTGGAATGGCCAGTCGGCGGAGAACACTGAAGCTTTCTTT.

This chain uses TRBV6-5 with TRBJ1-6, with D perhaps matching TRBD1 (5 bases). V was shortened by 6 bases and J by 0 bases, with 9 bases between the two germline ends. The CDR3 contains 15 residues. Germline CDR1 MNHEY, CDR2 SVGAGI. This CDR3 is CASRGLRSYNSPLHF. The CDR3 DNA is TGTGCCAGCAGGGGACTACGCTCCTATAATTCACCCCTCCACTTT.

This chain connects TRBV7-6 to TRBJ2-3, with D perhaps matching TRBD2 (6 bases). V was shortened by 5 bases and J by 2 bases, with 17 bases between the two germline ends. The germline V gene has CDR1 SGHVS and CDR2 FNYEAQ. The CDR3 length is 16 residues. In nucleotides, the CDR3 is TGTGCCAGCAGCCCTAGACTAGAAGGGGACACAGATACGCAGTATTTT. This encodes CASSPRLEGDTDTQYF.

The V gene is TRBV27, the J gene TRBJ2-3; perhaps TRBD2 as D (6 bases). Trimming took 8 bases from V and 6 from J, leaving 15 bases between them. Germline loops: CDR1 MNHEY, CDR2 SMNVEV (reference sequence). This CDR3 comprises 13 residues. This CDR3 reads CASGSWGGDTQYF. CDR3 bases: TGTGCCAGCGGCTCTTGGGGAGGTGATACGCAGTATTTT.

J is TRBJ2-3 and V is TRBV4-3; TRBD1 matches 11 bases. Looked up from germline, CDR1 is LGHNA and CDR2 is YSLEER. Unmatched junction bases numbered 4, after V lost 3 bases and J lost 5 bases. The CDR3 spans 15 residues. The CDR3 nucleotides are TGCGCCAGCAGCCAGGACAGGGGGCGAAGAGATACGCAGTATTTT. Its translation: CASSQDRGRRDTQYF.

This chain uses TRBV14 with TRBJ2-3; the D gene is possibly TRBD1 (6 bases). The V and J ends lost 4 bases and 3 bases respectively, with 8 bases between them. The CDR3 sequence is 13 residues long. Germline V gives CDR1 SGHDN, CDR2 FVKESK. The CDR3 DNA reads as TGTGCCAGCAGCCTACAGGGAACAGATACGCAGTATTTT. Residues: CASSLQGTDTQYF.

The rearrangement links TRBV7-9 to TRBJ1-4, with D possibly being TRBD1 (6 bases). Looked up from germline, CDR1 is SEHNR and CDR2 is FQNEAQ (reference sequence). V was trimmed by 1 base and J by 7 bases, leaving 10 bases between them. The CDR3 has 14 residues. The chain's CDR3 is CASSLDPRGEKLFF. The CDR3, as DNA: TGTGCCAGCAGCTTAGACCCCAGGGGTGAAAAACTGTTTTTT.

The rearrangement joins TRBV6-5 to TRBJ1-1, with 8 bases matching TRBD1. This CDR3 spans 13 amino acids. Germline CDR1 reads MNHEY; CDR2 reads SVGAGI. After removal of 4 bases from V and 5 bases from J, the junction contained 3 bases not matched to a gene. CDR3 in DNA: TGTGCCAGCAGTTTACAGGGGGGAACTGAAGCTTTCTTT. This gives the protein CASSLQGGTEAFF.

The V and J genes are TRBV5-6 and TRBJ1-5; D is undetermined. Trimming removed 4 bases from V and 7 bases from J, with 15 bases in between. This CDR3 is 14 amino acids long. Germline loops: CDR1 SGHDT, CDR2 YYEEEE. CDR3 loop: CASSPLGAWQPQHF. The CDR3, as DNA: TGTGCCAGCAGCCCGCTCGGAGCATGGCAGCCCCAGCATTTT.

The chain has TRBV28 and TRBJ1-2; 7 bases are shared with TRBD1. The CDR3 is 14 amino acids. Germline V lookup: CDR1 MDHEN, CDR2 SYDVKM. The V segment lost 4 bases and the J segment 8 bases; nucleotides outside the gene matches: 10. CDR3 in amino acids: CASSSRATGKGYTF. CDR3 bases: TGTGCCAGCAGTTCGCGGGCGACAGGGAAAGGCTACACCTTC.

The CDR3 region is CASSIPGQPSYEQYF. CDR3 DNA: TGTGCCAGTAGTATACCGGGACAGCCCTCCTACGAGCAGTACTTC. The gene calls are TRBV19 and TRBJ2-7; TRBD1 matches 7 bases. Germline CDR1 and CDR2: LNHDA and SQIVND (reference sequence). Trimming cost V 2 bases and J 0 bases; bases outside gene matches: 4. The length of the CDR3 is 15 residues.

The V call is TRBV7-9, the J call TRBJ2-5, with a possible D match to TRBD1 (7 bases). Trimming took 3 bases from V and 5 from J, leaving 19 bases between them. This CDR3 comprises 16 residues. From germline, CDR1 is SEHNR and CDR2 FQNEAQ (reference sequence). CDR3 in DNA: TGTGCCAGCAGCTTCAGTGGCCAGGGGGGTTGGGAGACCCAGTACTTC. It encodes CASSFSGQGGWETQYF.

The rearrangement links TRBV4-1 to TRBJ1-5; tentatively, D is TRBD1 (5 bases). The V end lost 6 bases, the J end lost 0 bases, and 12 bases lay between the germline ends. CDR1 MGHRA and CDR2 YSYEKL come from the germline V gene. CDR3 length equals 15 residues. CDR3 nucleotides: TGCGCCAGCAGTCCTGGACAATCTAGCAATCAGCCCCAGCATTTT. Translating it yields CASSPGQSSNQPQHF.

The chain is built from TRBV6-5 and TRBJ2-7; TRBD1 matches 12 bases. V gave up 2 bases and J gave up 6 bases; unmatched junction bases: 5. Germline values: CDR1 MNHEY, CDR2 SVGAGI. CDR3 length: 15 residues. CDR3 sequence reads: CASSYMGQGATEQYF. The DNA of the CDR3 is TGTGCCAGCAGTTACATGGGACAGGGGGCGACCGAGCAGTACTTC.

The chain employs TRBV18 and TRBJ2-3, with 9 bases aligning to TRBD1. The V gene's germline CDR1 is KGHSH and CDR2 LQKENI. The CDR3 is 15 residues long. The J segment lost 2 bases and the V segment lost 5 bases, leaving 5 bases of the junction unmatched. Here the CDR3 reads CASSTNRGPTDTQYF. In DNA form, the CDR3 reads TGTGCCAGCTCAACAAACAGGGGGCCCACAGATACGCAGTATTTT.

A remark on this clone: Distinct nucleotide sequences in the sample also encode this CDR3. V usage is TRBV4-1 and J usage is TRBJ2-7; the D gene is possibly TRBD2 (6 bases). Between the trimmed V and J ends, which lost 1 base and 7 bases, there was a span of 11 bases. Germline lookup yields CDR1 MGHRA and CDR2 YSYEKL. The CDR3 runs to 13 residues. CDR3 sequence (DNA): TGCGCCAGCAGCCAAGCGGGACTCTATGAGCAGTACTTC. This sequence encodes CASSQAGLYEQYF.

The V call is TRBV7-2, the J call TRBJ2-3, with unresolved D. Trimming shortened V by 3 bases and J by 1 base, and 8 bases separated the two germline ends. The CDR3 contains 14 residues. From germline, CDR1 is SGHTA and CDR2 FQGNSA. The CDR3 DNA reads TGTGCCAGCAGCTTTTCCTGGCGCACAGATACGCAGTATTTT. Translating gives CASSFSWRTDTQYF.

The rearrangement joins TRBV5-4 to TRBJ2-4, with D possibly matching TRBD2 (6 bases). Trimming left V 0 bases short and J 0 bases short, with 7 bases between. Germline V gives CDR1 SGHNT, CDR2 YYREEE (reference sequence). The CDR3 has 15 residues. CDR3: CASSLAGGAKNIQYF. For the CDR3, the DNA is TGTGCCAGCAGCTTGGCCGGGGGAGCCAAAAACATTCAGTACTTC.

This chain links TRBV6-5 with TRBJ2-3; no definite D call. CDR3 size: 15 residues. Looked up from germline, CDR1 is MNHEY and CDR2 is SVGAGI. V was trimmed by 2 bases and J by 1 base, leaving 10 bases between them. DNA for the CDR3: TGTGCCAGCAGTTACGGGCCACCCCGCACAGATACGCAGTATTTT. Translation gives CASSYGPPRTDTQYF.

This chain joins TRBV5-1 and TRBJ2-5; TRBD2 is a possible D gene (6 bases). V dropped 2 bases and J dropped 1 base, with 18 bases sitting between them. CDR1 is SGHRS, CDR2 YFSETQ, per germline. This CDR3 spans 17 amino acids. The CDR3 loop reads CASSFSPFLASQETQYF. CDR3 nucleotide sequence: TGCGCCAGCAGCTTCTCACCGTTCCTAGCGTCCCAAGAGACCCAGTACTTC.

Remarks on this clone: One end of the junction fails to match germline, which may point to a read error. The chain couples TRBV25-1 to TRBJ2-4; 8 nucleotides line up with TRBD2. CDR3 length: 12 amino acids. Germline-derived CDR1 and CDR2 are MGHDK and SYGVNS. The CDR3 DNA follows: TGTGCCAGCAGTCCCTTAGCGGGATTACGGCACTTC. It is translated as CASSPLAGLRHF.

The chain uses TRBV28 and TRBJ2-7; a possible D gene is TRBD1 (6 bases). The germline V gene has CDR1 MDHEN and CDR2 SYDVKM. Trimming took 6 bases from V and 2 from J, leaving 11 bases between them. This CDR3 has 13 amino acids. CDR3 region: CASRDQGTYEQYF. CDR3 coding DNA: TGTGCCAGCAGGGACCAGGGGACCTACGAGCAGTACTTC. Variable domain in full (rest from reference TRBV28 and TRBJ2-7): DVKVTQSSRYLVKRTGEKVFLECVQDMDHENMFWYRQDPGLGLRLIYFSYDVKMKEKGDIPEGYSVSREKKERFSLILESASTNQTSMYLCASRDQGTYEQYFGPGTRLTVT.

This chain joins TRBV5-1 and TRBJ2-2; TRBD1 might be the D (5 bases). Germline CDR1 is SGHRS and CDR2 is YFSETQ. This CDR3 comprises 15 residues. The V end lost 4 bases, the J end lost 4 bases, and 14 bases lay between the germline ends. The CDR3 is CASSKQGSGTGELFF. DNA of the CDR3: TGCGCCAGCAGCAAGCAGGGTTCCGGCACCGGGGAGCTGTTTTTT.